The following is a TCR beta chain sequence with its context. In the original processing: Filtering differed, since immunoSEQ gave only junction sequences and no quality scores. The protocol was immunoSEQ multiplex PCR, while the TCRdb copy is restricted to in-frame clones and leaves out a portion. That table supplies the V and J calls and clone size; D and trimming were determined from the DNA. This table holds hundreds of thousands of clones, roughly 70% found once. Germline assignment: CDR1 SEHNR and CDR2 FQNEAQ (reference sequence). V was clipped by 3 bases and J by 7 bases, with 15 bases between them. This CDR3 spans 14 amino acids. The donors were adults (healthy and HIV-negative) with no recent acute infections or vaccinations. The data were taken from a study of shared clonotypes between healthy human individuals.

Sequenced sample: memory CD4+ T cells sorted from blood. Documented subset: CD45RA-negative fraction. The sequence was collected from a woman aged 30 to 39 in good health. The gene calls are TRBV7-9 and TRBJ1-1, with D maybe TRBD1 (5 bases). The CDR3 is CASSLRGELGEAFF. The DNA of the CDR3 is TGTGCCAGCAGCTTGCGAGGGGAATTGGGTGAAGCTTTCTTT.